This is a list of T cell receptor beta chains from one sample in a study of neoadjuvant nivolumab and ipilimumab in lung cancer. Assay: immunoSEQ multiplex PCR; the TCRdb copy retains only in-frame clones and omits some. Seen here are 15,000 to 20,000 clones, approximately 76% observed once, and the top ten hold about 8.5%. The sequencing used tumor tissue, collected after neoadjuvant nivolumab, alone or with ipilimumab, at or shortly before surgery. The origin of the receptors is an adult with non-small cell lung cancer. The CDR3 runs from the conserved cysteine through the conserved F or W. Fields, in order: CDR3 length, J gene, V gene, D gene, clone size, CDR3 protein, CDR3 DNA. A D gene is named only where the DNA matches it firmly. Not every row has a clone size; where given, it reads once, few, many or a size class.

12 TRBJ1-3 TRBV2 - - CASVFSGNTIYF TGTGCCAGCGTTTTCTCTGGAAACACCATATATTTT
15 TRBJ1-6 TRBV30 - - CAWTEGEQWNSPLHF TGTGCCTGGACGGAAGGGGAACAGTGGAATTCACCCCTCCACTTT
15 TRBJ2-7 TRBV25-1 - - CASSDSGSRPYEQYF TGTGCCAGCAGTGATTCCGGGTCCCGACCCTACGAGCAGTACTTC
14 TRBJ1-1 TRBV2 - few CASSVQGVNTEAFF TGTGCCAGCAGTGTCCAGGGAGTGAACACTGAAGCTTTCTTT
15 TRBJ1-2 TRBV11-2 TRBD1 - CASSSNTGTGRGYTF TGTGCCAGCAGCTCCAATACCGGGACAGGGCGGGGCTACACCTTC
12 TRBJ2-2 TRBV18 - - CAIRDADGELFF TGTGCCATCCGGGACGCGGACGGGGAGCTGTTTTTT
15 TRBJ1-5 TRBV6-5 TRBD1 - CASSLYRGSNQPQHF TGTGCCAGCAGCCTATACAGGGGAAGCAATCAGCCCCAGCATTTT
13 TRBJ2-5 TRBV18 - - CASSRGQQETQYF TGTGCCAGCTCACGCGGACAGCAAGAGACCCAGTACTTC
14 TRBJ2-5 TRBV5-1 TRBD1 - CASRGGTGDETQYF TGCGCCAGCAGGGGAGGGACAGGGGATGAGACCCAGTACTTC
18 TRBJ2-2 TRBV30 TRBD1 few CAWRGTGGSGALTGELFF TGTGCCTGGAGAGGGACAGGGGGGAGCGGGGCCCTCACCGGGGAGCTGTTTTTT
14 TRBJ1-6 TRBV5-5 - - CASSFKGDNSPLHF TGTGCCAGCAGCTTCAAGGGTGACAATTCACCCCTCCACTTT
13 TRBJ1-6 TRBV15 - - CATSPPTLSPLHF TGTGCCACCAGCCCGCCGACCCTGTCCCCCCTCCACTTT
12 TRBJ2-3 TRBV7-8 - few CASSSSLDTQYF TGTGCCAGCAGCTCCTCTTTAGATACGCAGTATTTT
15 TRBJ1-6 TRBV6-5 TRBD1 - CASSYEYRGDSPLHF TGTGCCAGCAGTTACGAGTACAGGGGTGATTCACCCCTCCACTTT
14 TRBJ2-2 TRBV7-3 TRBD2 - CASAIGGDTGELFF TGTGCCAGCGCGATCGGGGGGGACACCGGGGAGCTGTTTTTT
13 TRBJ1-1 TRBV30 TRBD1 - CAWRSGTAGPLSF TGTGCCTGGAGATCCGGGACAGCGGGGCCCCTGTCGTTT
18 TRBJ2-3 TRBV25-1 - - CASSEVATMGLSTDTQYF TGTGCCAGCAGTGAAGTGGCCACGATGGGTCTTAGCACAGATACGCAGTATTTT
16 TRBJ2-5 TRBV5-1 TRBD2 - CASLRALRGGSKTQYF TGCGCCAGTCTCAGGGCCTTACGCGGGGGGTCGAAGACCCAGTACTTC
12 TRBJ2-3 TRBV11-2 - - CATARGPDTQYF TGTGCCACCGCCCGGGGGCCAGATACGCAGTATTTT
16 TRBJ1-2 TRBV9 - - CASSVGTGGLALGYTF TGTGCCAGCAGCGTAGGGACTGGGGGCTTGGCGCTTGGCTACACCTTC
17 TRBJ1-1 TRBV5-1 - - CASSPSIGGSMNTEAFF TGCGCCAGCAGCCCGTCAATAGGGGGGTCCATGAACACTGAAGCTTTCTTT
14 TRBJ1-5 TRBV6-1 - - CASSEALLNQPQHF TGTGCCAGCAGCGAGGCCCTCTTAAATCAGCCCCAGCATTTT
14 TRBJ2-5 TRBV5-4 TRBD2 - CASSLAGTQETQYF TGTGCCAGCAGCTTAGCGGGGACCCAAGAGACCCAGTACTTC
16 TRBJ2-1 TRBV11-2 TRBD2 - CASSSIAGSSYNEQFF TGTGCCAGCAGCTCTATAGCGGGGAGCTCCTACAATGAGCAGTTCTTC
14 TRBJ1-6 TRBV27 - - CASSLRTINSPLHF TGTGCCAGCAGTTTACGGACCATAAATTCACCCCTCCACTTT
16 TRBJ1-4 TRBV19 - - CASSSNPGFPNEKLFF TGTGCCAGTAGTTCTAACCCAGGGTTCCCTAATGAAAAACTGTTTTTT
15 TRBJ2-1 TRBV11-3 - - CASSLDGVSYNEQFF TGTGCCAGCAGCTTAGATGGGGTCTCCTACAATGAGCAGTTCTTC
14 TRBJ2-5 TRBV5-4 - - CASSPSSEVETQYF TGTGCCAGCAGCCCGTCTAGCGAGGTGGAGACCCAGTACTTC
16 TRBJ1-1 TRBV5-1 - - CASSLGGSGPNTEAFF TGCGCCAGCAGCTTGGGCGGGTCAGGGCCGAACACTGAAGCTTTCTTT
11 TRBJ2-2 TRBV7-9 - - CASSFPGELFF TGTGCCAGCAGCTTCCCCGGGGAGCTGTTTTTT
14 TRBJ2-3 TRBV29-1 - few CSAGRGQGTDTQYF TGCAGCGCCGGACGGGGGCAGGGCACAGATACGCAGTATTTT
13 TRBJ1-1 TRBV9 - - CASSPLRDTEAFF TGTGCCAGCAGCCCACTAAGGGACACTGAAGCTTTCTTT
14 TRBJ1-1 TRBV5-5 TRBD1 - CASSRPGGNTEAFF TGTGCCAGCAGCCGGCCAGGGGGGAACACTGAAGCTTTCTTT
17 TRBJ2-3 TRBV19 TRBD1 - CASSTPGQGSSTDTQYF TGTGCCAGTAGTACCCCGGGACAGGGGTCCAGCACAGATACGCAGTATTTT
14 TRBJ1-2 TRBV6-6 TRBD1 - CASGGTGANYGYTF TGTGCCAGCGGCGGGACAGGGGCTAACTATGGCTACACCTTC
17 TRBJ2-3 TRBV9 TRBD2 - CASSDLAGADITDTQYF TGTGCCAGCAGCGATTTAGCGGGGGCCGACATCACAGATACGCAGTATTTT
18 TRBJ1-1 TRBV30 - few CAWSSQGNLAIMNTEAFF TGTGCCTGGAGTTCCCAGGGGAACCTCGCCATCATGAACACTGAAGCTTTCTTT
18 TRBJ2-2 TRBV14 TRBD1 few CASSLGQGHPDYTGELFF TGTGCCAGCAGCCTAGGACAGGGCCACCCCGACTACACCGGGGAGCTGTTTTTT
13 TRBJ1-2 TRBV29-1 - - CSVINIANYGYTF TGCAGCGTCATTAATATTGCTAACTATGGCTACACCTTC
14 TRBJ2-7 TRBV7-3 - - CASSLTASSYEQYF TGTGCCAGCAGCTTAACGGCCAGCTCCTACGAGCAGTACTTC
12 TRBJ2-1 TRBV10-1 - few CASSELGVEQFF TGCGCCAGCAGTGAGCTCGGAGTGGAGCAGTTCTTC
14 TRBJ2-5 TRBV5-6 - - CASSSNGAQETQYF TGTGCCAGCAGCTCCAACGGAGCACAAGAGACCCAGTACTTC
15 TRBJ2-1 TRBV5-1 TRBD1 - CASSPGQGTYNEQFF TGCGCCAGCAGCCCTGGACAGGGTACCTACAATGAGCAGTTCTTC
15 TRBJ1-5 TRBV28 - few CASSLPGDSNQPQHF TGTGCCAGCTCACTCCCGGGGGACAGCAATCAGCCCCAGCATTTT
14 TRBJ1-6 TRBV6-5 - - CASTFTTKDSPLHF TGTGCCAGCACCTTTACCACCAAGGATTCACCCCTCCACTTT
14 TRBJ2-1 TRBV11-2 - few CASSYLTGNNEQFF TGTGCCAGCAGCTACTTGACAGGTAACAATGAGCAGTTCTTC
13 TRBJ1-5 TRBV6-5 - - CASSDDGDQPQHF TGTGCCAGCAGTGACGATGGGGATCAGCCCCAGCATTTT
14 TRBJ2-7 TRBV2 - once CASSRPTAPYEQYF TGTGCCAGCAGTAGACCCACGGCCCCCTACGAGCAGTACTTC
13 TRBJ2-7 TRBV6-5 - - CASSPVGLGEQYF TGTGCCAGCAGTCCCGTCGGATTGGGGGAGCAGTACTTC